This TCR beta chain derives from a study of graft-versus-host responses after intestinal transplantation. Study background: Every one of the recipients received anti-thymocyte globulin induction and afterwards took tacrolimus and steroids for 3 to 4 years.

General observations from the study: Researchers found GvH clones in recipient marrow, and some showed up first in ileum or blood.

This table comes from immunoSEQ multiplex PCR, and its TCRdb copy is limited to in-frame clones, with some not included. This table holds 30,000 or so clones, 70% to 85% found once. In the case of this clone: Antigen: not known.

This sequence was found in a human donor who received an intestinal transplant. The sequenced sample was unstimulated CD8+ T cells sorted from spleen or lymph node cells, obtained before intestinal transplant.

The CDR3 region has the DNA TGTGCCAGTAGTATTTGGGTGGAGACCTACAATGAGCAGTTCTTC. Translated, it gives CASSIWVETYNEQFF. This chain connects TRBV19 to TRBJ2-1; no reliable D call. This CDR3 contains 15 residues. Per germline, CDR1 LNHDA and CDR2 SQIVND (reference sequence). Deletions cut 3 bases from V and 2 bases from J, with 11 bases between.